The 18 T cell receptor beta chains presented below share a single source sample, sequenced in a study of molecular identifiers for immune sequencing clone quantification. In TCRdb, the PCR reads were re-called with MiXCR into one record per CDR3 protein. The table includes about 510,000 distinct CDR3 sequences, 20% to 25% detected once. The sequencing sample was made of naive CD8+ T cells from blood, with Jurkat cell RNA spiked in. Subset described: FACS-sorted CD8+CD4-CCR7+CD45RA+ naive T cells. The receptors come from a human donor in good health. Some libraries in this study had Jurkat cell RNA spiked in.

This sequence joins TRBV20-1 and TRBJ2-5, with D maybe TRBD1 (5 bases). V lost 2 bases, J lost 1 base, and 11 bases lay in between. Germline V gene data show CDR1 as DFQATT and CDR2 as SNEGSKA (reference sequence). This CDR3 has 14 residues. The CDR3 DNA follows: TGCAGTGCTAGATCCTATGACAGCCAAGAGACCCAGTACTTC. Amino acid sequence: CSARSYDSQETQYF.

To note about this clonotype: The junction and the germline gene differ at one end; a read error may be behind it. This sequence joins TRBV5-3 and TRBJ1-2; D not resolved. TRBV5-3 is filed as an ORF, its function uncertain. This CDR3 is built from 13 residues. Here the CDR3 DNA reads TGTGCCAGCAGCTTGTGCAGTAACTATGGCTACACCTTC. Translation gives CASSLCSNYGYTF.

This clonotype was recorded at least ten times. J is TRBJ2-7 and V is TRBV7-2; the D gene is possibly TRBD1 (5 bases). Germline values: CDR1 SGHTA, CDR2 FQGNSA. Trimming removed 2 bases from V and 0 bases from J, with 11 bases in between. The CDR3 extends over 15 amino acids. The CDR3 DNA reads TGTGCCAGCAGCTTACTCTGGGGCAGCTCCTACGAGCAGTACTTC. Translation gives CASSLLWGSSYEQYF.

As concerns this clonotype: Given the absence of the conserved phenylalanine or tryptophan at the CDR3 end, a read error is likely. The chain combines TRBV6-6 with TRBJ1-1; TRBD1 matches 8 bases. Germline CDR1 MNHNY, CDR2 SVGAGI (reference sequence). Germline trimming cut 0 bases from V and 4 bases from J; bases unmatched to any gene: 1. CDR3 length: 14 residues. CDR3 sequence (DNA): TGTGCCAGCAGTTACTCCGACAGGGGCACTGAAGCTTTCCTT. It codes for CASSYSDRGTEAFL.

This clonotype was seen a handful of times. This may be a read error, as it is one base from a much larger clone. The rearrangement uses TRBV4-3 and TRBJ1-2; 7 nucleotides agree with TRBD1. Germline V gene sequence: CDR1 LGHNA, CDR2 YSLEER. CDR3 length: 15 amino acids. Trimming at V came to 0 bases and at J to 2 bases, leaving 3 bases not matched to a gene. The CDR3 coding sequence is TGCGCCAGCAGCCAAGACAGGGGGGGGAACTATGGCTACACCTTC. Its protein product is CASSQDRGGNYGYTF.

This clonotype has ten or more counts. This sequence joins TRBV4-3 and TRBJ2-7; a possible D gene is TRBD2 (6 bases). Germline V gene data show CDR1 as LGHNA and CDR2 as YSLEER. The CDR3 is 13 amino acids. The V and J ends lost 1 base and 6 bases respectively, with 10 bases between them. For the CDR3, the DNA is TGCGCCAGCAGCCAAGTAGGAGGGCCCGAGCAGTACTTC. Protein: CASSQVGGPEQYF.

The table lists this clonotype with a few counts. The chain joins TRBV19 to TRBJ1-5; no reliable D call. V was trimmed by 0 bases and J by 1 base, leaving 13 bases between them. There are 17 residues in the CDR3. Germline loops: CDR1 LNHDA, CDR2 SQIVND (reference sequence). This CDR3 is CASSIDPVTVSNQPQHF. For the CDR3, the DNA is TGTGCCAGTAGTATAGATCCCGTAACTGTCAGCAATCAGCCCCAGCATTTT.

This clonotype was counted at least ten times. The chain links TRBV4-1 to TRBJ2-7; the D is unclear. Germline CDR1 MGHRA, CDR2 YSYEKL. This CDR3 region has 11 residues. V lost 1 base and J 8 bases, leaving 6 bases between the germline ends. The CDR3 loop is CASSQGPKQYF. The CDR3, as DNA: TGCGCCAGCAGCCAAGGCCCCAAGCAGTACTTC.

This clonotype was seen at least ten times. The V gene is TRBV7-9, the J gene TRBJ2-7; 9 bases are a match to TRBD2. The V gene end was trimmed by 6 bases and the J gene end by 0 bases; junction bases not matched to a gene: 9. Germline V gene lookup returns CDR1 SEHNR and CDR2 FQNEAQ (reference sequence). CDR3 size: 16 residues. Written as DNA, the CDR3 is TGTGCCAGCAGTACGAAAGCGGGGGGAAGCTCCTACGAGCAGTACTTC. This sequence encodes CASSTKAGGSSYEQYF.

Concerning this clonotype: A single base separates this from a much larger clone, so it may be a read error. The CDR3 here is CANSSPGLAGAIYEQYF. The CDR3 DNA reads TGCGCCAACAGCTCGCCGGGACTAGCGGGAGCGATTTACGAGCAGTACTTC. V usage is TRBV5-1 and J usage is TRBJ2-7; 14 positions match TRBD2. This CDR3 has 17 residues. Germline V gene lookup returns CDR1 SGHRS and CDR2 YFSETQ.

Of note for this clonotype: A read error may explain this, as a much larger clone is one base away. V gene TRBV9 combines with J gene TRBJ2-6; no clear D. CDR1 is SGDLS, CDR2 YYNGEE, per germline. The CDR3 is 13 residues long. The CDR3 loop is CASSVGSDNVQTF. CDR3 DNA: TGTGCCAGCAGCGTAGGAAGCGACAACGTCCAGACTTTC.

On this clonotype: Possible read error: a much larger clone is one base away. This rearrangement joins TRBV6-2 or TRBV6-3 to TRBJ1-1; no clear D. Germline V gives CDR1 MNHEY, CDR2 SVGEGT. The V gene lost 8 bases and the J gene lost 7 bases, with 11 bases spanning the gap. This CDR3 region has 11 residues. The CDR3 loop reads CASAESNEAFF. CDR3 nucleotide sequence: TGTGCCAGCGCTGAAAGTAATGAAGCTTTCTTT.

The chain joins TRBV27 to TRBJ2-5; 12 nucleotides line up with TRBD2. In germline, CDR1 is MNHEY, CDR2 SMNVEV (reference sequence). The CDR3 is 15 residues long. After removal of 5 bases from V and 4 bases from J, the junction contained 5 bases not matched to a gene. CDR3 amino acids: CASSAWGLAGETQYF. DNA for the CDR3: TGTGCCAGCAGTGCCTGGGGACTAGCGGGAGAGACCCAGTACTTC.

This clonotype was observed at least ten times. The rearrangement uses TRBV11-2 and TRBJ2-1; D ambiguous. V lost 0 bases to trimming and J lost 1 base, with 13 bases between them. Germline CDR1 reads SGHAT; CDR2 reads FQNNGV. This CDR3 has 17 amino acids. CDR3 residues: CASSLDPPLGSYNEQFF. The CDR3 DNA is TGTGCCAGCAGCTTAGACCCCCCGTTAGGGTCCTACAATGAGCAGTTCTTC. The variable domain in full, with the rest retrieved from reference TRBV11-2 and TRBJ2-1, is EAGVAQSPRYKIIEKRQSVAFWCNPISGHATLYWYQQILGQGPKLLIQFQNNGVVDDSQLPKDRFSAERLKGVDSTLKIQPAKLEDSAVYLCASSLDPPLGSYNEQFFGPGTRLTVL.

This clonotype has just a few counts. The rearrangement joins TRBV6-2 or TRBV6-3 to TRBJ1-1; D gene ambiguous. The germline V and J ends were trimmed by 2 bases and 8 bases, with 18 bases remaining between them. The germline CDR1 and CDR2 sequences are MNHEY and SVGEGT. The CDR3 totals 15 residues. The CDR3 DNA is TGTGCCAGCAGTTACGCGGGAGCGGACGCATCCGAAGCTTTCTTT. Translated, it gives CASSYAGADASEAFF.

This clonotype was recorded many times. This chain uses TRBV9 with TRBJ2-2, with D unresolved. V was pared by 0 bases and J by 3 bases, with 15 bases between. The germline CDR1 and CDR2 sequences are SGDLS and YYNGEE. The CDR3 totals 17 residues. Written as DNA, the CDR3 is TGTGCCAGCAGCGTAGGGAGTGGGGTACTATACACCGGGGAGCTGTTTTTT. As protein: CASSVGSGVLYTGELFF. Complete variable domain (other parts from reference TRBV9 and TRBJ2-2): DSGVTQTPKHLITATGQRVTLRCSPRSGDLSVYWYQQSLDQGLQFLIQYYNGEERAKGNILERFSAQQFPDLHSELNLSSLELGDSALYFCASSVGSGVLYTGELFFGEGSRLTVL.

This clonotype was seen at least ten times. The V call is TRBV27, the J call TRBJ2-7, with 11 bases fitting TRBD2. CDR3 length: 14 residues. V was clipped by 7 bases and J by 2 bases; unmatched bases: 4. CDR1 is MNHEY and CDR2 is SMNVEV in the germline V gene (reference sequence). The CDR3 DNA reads TGTGCCAGCAAGCCGGGACTAGCGGCCTACGAGCAGTACTTC. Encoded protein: CASKPGLAAYEQYF.

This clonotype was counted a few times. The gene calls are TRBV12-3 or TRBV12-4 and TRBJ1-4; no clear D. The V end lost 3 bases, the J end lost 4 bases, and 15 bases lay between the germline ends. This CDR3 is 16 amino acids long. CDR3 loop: CASSFSGEGRNEKLFF. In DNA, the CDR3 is TGTGCCAGCAGTTTCAGCGGAGAGGGCCGTAATGAAAAACTGTTTTTT.